The 3 T cell receptor beta chains below were found in one sample sequenced in a study of shared clonotypes between healthy human individuals. Here immunoSEQ multiplex PCR was the method, and the copy in TCRdb shows in-frame clones only, minus some. The table includes about a million clones, roughly 80% detected once. The specimen was memory CD4+ T cells from PBMCs. Noted subset: CD45RA-negative fraction. Receptor source: a man aged 18 to 35 in good health. Some clones in this sample may be carry-over from other donors' samples.

A word on this clone: A much larger clone is a single base away; this may be a read error. The chain recombines TRBV6-1 with TRBJ1-5; D not resolved. The germline V and J ends were trimmed by 4 bases and 4 bases, with 5 bases remaining between them. CDR1 MNHNS and CDR2 SASEGT come from the germline V gene. The CDR3 runs 12 residues. Here the CDR3 reads CASSVLNQPQHF. The CDR3 nucleotides read TGTGCCAGCAGTGTCCTTAATCAGCCCCAGCATTTT.

V is TRBV7-8 and J is TRBJ2-5, with 11 bases that match TRBD2. The J segment lost 7 bases and the V segment lost 8 bases, leaving 15 bases of the junction unmatched. The length of the CDR3 is 16 residues. CDR1 and CDR2 from the germline V gene are SGHVS and FQNEAQ. CDR3 protein: CASALHPGLAGGTQYF. CDR3 coding DNA: TGTGCCAGCGCACTTCACCCGGGTCTAGCGGGAGGGACCCAGTACTTC.

Only a few counts were recorded for this clone. The chain joins TRBV2 to TRBJ1-3, with D uncertain. The CDR3 totals 11 residues. The germline gives CDR1 SNHLY, CDR2 FYNNEI. Trimming stripped 5 bases from V and 10 bases from J, with 9 bases between. The CDR3 nucleotides are TGTGCCAGCAGTAAGGATGAAACCATATATTTT. This gives the protein CASSKDETIYF. Complete variable domain (other parts from reference TRBV2 and TRBJ1-3): EPEVTQTPSHQVTQMGQEVILRCVPISNHLYFYWYRQILGQKVEFLVSFYNNEISEKSEIFDDQFSVERPDGSNFTLKIRSTKLEDSAMYFCASSKDETIYFGEGSWLTVV.